This entry describes one TCR beta chain. Its antigen is as yet unknown. The CDR3 is made up of 11 amino acids. Trimming removed 4 bases from V and 5 bases from J, with 8 bases in between. Germline lookup yields CDR1 DFQATT and CDR2 SNEGSKA (reference sequence). The data were taken from a study of type 1 regulatory T cells. Study-wide context: This in vitro CD4 product, T-allo10, is enriched for Tr1 cells and alloantigen-specific.

Using its own MiXCR run on the reads, TCRdb lists one record per CDR3 protein. The table has 13,000 to 15,000 distinct CDR3 sequences, about 13% seen once. Sequences were obtained from cultured T cells, either the whole culture or a sorted T cell fraction (not recorded which). This receptor was obtained from a human donor in good health. The chain uses TRBV20-1 and TRBJ2-5; no definite D call. The chain's CDR3 is CSATPQETQYF. Written as DNA, the CDR3 is TGCAGTGCTACCCCCCAGGAGACCCAGTACTTC.